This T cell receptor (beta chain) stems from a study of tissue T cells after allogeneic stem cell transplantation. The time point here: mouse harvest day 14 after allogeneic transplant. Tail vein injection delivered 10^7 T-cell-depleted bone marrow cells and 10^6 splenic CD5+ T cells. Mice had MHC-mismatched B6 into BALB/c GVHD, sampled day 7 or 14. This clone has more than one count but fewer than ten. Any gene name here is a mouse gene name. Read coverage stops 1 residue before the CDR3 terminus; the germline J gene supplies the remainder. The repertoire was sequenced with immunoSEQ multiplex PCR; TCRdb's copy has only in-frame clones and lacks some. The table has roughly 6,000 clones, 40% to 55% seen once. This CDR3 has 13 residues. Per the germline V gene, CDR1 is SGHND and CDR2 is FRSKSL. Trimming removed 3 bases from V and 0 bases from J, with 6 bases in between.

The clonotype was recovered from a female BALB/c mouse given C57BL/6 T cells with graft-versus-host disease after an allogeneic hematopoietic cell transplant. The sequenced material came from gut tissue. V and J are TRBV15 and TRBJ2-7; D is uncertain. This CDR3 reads CASSFVGSYEQYF. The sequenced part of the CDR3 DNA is TGTGCCAGCAGTTTTGTGGGCTCCTATGAACAGTAC.